The clone carrying this T cell receptor (beta chain) has a handful of counts. Its antigen is unidentified. Germline CDR1 SEHNR, CDR2 FQNEAQ (reference sequence). V lost 4 bases, J lost 3 bases, and 15 bases lay in between. This CDR3 comprises 16 residues. This sample was included in a study of vaccination effects on CD4 cells after COVID-19. Study outcomes and limitations: Clones arising from infection and from vaccination showed marked clonal contraction late after vaccination.

Antigen-specific CD4+ T cells were expanded (with viral peptide pools) by the ViraFEST assay ahead of sequencing. Cultured cells yielded isolated CD4+ T cells after less than 11 days. PCR confirmed that the person was infected with SARS-CoV-2 between March and December 2020. Assay: immunoSEQ multiplex PCR; the TCRdb copy retains only in-frame clones and omits some. Among tens of thousands of clones listed, 69% were seen once. The J gene is TRBJ1-4, the V gene TRBV7-9; D unresolved. This clonotype was obtained from a human donor who had a prior SARS-CoV-2 infection. The input for sequencing was CD4+ T cells from PBMCs cultured with SARS-CoV-2 spike peptides, taken before COVID-19 vaccination. The CDR3 loop reads CASSSSTSRSNEKLFF. The CDR3 nucleotides read TGTGCCAGCAGCTCGAGTACATCTCGATCTAATGAAAAACTGTTTTTT.